Listed below are T cell receptor beta chains from one sample, sequenced in a study of T cell repertoires in cytomegalovirus infection. Each CDR3 protein gets one entry after TCRdb re-called the reads with MiXCR. The profile shows roughly 100,000 distinct CDR3 sequences, about 17% of them singletons. Sequencing used PBMCs. The receptors were sampled from a human donor in good health (CMV status not recorded). Some clones in this sample may be carry-over from other donors' samples. Both conserved end residues are part of each CDR3. A D gene is named only where the DNA matches it firmly. Size is stated for part of the rows, as once, few or many counts, or as a class when the clone is expanded.

J: TRBJ1-2; V: TRBV4-1; D: TRBD1; size: many; DNA: TGCGCCAGCAGCCAACAAAGGGACAGGGTAGGCGGCTACACCTTC; CDR3: CASSQQRDRVGGYTF
J: TRBJ2-2; V: TRBV20-1; D: TRBD2; size: few; DNA: TGCAGTGCTAGAGTTTCTAGCGGGGGGATGAACACCGGGGAGCTGTTTTTT; CDR3: CSARVSSGGMNTGELFF
J: TRBJ2-3; V: TRBV12-5; D: .; size: many; DNA: TGTGCTAGTGGTTTGGTACGGGCTAGGGGATACGATACGCAGTATTTT; CDR3: CASGLVRARGYDTQYF
J: TRBJ1-6; V: TRBV12-3/TRBV12-4; D: .; size: few; DNA: TGTGCCAGCAGTTTAAGAGTCTATAATTCACCCCTCCACTTT; CDR3: CASSLRVYNSPLHF
J: TRBJ1-5; V: TRBV7-2; D: TRBD1; size: many; DNA: TGTGCCAGCAGCTTAACAGGGGGTCAGCCCCAGCATTTT; CDR3: CASSLTGGQPQHF
J: TRBJ2-3; V: TRBV28; D: TRBD1; size: .; DNA: TGTGCCAGCAGGCCGCTTCCGGGACAGGGCAGTTCAGATACGCAGTATTTT; CDR3: CASRPLPGQGSSDTQYF
J: TRBJ2-1; V: TRBV11-3; D: .; size: .; DNA: TGTGCCAGCAGCTTAGTGGGGAATACGGGAAATGAGCAGTTCTTC; CDR3: CASSLVGNTGNEQFF
J: TRBJ1-5; V: TRBV29-1; D: TRBD1; size: few; DNA: TGCAGCGTGATAACCGGACAGGGCAATCAGCCCCAGCATTTT; CDR3: CSVITGQGNQPQHF
J: TRBJ2-5; V: TRBV7-2; D: .; size: many; DNA: TGTGCCAGCAGTCCTCTAAGGGCGGAGACCCAGTACTTC; CDR3: CASSPLRAETQYF
J: TRBJ1-2; V: TRBV28; D: .; size: .; DNA: TGTGCCAGCAGTCGGACGGATGGGAATGGCTACACCTTC; CDR3: CASSRTDGNGYTF
J: TRBJ2-5; V: TRBV18; D: .; size: .; DNA: TGTGCCAGCTCACAAAAGATTGACAAGCGCGAGACCCAGTACTTC; CDR3: CASSQKIDKRETQYF
J: TRBJ1-2; V: TRBV7-6; D: TRBD1; size: few; DNA: TGTGCCAGCGGGACAGGGCTTGGCTACACCTTC; CDR3: CASGTGLGYTF
J: TRBJ2-7; V: TRBV20-1; D: .; size: few; DNA: TGCAGTGCTCTTCATCAGGCTTCCTACGAGCAGTACTTC; CDR3: CSALHQASYEQYF
J: TRBJ2-1; V: TRBV7-9; D: TRBD1; size: many; DNA: TGTGCCAGCAGCTTACCCTTCGCTACAGGGGGACAGACCAATGAGCAGTTCTTC; CDR3: CASSLPFATGGQTNEQFF
J: TRBJ1-1; V: TRBV12-3/TRBV12-4; D: TRBD1; size: .; DNA: TGTGCCAGCAGTGGGGGACAGGGGGCTTTTTCTGAAGCTTTCTTT; CDR3: CASSGGQGAFSEAFF
J: TRBJ2-2; V: TRBV10-3; D: .; size: .; DNA: TGTGCCATCAGTGAGTCGACACTAAACACCGGGGAGCTGTTTTTT; CDR3: CAISESTLNTGELFF
J: TRBJ2-2; V: TRBV5-6; D: .; size: few; DNA: TGTGCCAGCAGCTTGGGACACCTGAACACCGGGGAGCTGTTTTTT; CDR3: CASSLGHLNTGELFF
J: TRBJ2-1; V: TRBV7-2; D: TRBD2; size: many; DNA: TGTGCCAGCAGCCGACTAGCGGGGGGTAATGAGCAGTTCTTC; CDR3: CASSRLAGGNEQFF
J: TRBJ2-2; V: TRBV20-1; D: .; size: .; DNA: TGCAGTGCAAGGGGTCACGGGACGAACACCGGGGGGCTGTTTTTT; CDR3: CSARGHGTNTGGLFF
J: TRBJ2-7; V: TRBV27; D: .; size: few; DNA: TGTGCCAGCAGGGGCAGGTCCACCTACGAGCAGTACTTC; CDR3: CASRGRSTYEQYF
J: TRBJ2-4; V: TRBV7-2; D: TRBD1; size: .; DNA: TGTGCCAGCAGTCGGGACAGGGGGGACATTCAGTACTTC; CDR3: CASSRDRGDIQYF
J: TRBJ1-2; V: TRBV5-4; D: .; size: many; DNA: TGTGCCAGCAGCTCGACACTTAACTATGGCTACACCTTC; CDR3: CASSSTLNYGYTF
J: TRBJ2-2; V: TRBV6-1; D: .; size: many; DNA: TGTGCCAGCAGTGAATTTGACTCCTCGCTCGGGGAGCTGTTTTTT; CDR3: CASSEFDSSLGELFF
J: TRBJ1-1; V: TRBV4-1; D: TRBD1; size: .; DNA: TGCGCCAGCAGCCATGAGGACAGGACGGACACTGAAGCTTTCTTT; CDR3: CASSHEDRTDTEAFF
J: TRBJ1-3; V: TRBV7-9; D: .; size: .; DNA: TGTGCCAGCAGCTTTGCGGGATCGACTTCTGGAAACACCATATATTTT; CDR3: CASSFAGSTSGNTIYF
J: TRBJ2-3; V: TRBV7-2; D: .; size: many; DNA: TGTGCCAGCAGCCCGAACCAGGGTCTAACAGATACGCAGTATTTT; CDR3: CASSPNQGLTDTQYF
J: TRBJ1-2; V: TRBV25-1; D: .; size: few; DNA: TGTGCCAGCAGTGACTTCTTGGATGGCTACACCTTC; CDR3: CASSDFLDGYTF
J: TRBJ1-1; V: TRBV6-6; D: TRBD1; size: few; DNA: TGTGCCAGCAGCCGCACAGGGGGCACTGAAGCTTTCTTT; CDR3: CASSRTGGTEAFF
J: TRBJ2-3; V: TRBV12-5; D: .; size: few; DNA: TGTGCTAGTGGTTTGGTACTCAGCACAGATACGCAGTATTTT; CDR3: CASGLVLSTDTQYF
J: TRBJ2-3; V: TRBV5-6; D: TRBD2; size: .; DNA: TGTGCCAGCAGCAAAAGGAGCGGGAGTCCAGATACGCAGTATTTT; CDR3: CASSKRSGSPDTQYF
J: TRBJ1-5; V: TRBV6-1; D: .; size: many; DNA: TGTGCCAGCAGTGAAGCGCCGGGGATGGGCAATCAGCCCCAGCATTTT; CDR3: CASSEAPGMGNQPQHF
J: TRBJ1-5; V: TRBV6-2/TRBV6-3; D: .; size: many; DNA: TGTGCCAGCGAACGAAAAGATAGCAATCAGCCCCAGCATTTT; CDR3: CASERKDSNQPQHF
J: TRBJ2-4; V: TRBV7-8; D: TRBD2; size: many; DNA: TGTGCCAGCAGCTTAGTATCGAGCGCCTGGGGGGGGACCCAGGAAGCCAAAAACATTCAGTACTTC; CDR3: CASSLVSSAWGGTQEAKNIQYF
J: TRBJ1-1; V: TRBV5-5; D: .; size: .; DNA: TGTGCCAGCAGCAACCGGGACTTCTCGAACACTGAAGCTTTCTTT; CDR3: CASSNRDFSNTEAFF
J: TRBJ1-1; V: TRBV4-2; D: .; size: .; DNA: TGTGCCAGCAGCCAAGAGGGTTTGGCCTACACTGAAGCTTTCTTT; CDR3: CASSQEGLAYTEAFF
J: TRBJ2-2; V: TRBV6-2/TRBV6-3; D: TRBD2; size: few; DNA: TGTGCCAGCAGCCGGACTAGCGGGGTGTATAACACCGGGGAGCTGTTTTTT; CDR3: CASSRTSGVYNTGELFF
J: TRBJ2-7; V: TRBV3-1; D: .; size: few; DNA: TGTGCCAGCAGCCCCACCGGGCCCTCCTACGAGCAGTACTTC; CDR3: CASSPTGPSYEQYF
J: TRBJ1-2; V: TRBV6-6; D: .; size: few; DNA: TGTGCCAGCAGTTACTCGTGGTCCCCCTCTAACTATGGCTACACCTTC; CDR3: CASSYSWSPSNYGYTF
J: TRBJ2-3; V: TRBV14; D: .; size: many; DNA: TGTGCCAGCAGCCACAGGCCCAACCGCGGAGATACGCAGTATTTT; CDR3: CASSHRPNRGDTQYF
J: TRBJ1-1; V: TRBV19; D: .; size: .; DNA: TGTGCCAGTAGTATCGGACGGTCGAACACTGAAGCTTTCTTT; CDR3: CASSIGRSNTEAFF
J: TRBJ1-1; V: TRBV7-6; D: TRBD1; size: .; DNA: TGTGCCAGCAGCTCCCGGGACAGGGATGAAGCTTTCTTT; CDR3: CASSSRDRDEAFF
J: TRBJ1-1; V: TRBV14; D: .; size: .; DNA: TGTGCCAGCAGCCAAGATCGTCCCTGGGCGGGGACGAACACTGAAGCTTTCTTT; CDR3: CASSQDRPWAGTNTEAFF
J: TRBJ1-4; V: TRBV7-2; D: .; size: many; DNA: TGTGCCAGCAGCTTCACTTTCAGTGGAACTAATGAAAAACTGTTTTTT; CDR3: CASSFTFSGTNEKLFF
J: TRBJ2-1; V: TRBV7-2; D: TRBD1; size: many; DNA: TGTGCCAGCAGCTTACCGACAGGGAGTAATGAGCAGTTCTTC; CDR3: CASSLPTGSNEQFF
J: TRBJ1-3; V: TRBV9; D: TRBD1; size: .; DNA: TGCGCCAGCAGCGAACAGGGGGCCGCCGGCTCTGGAAACACCATATATTTT; CDR3: CASSEQGAAGSGNTIYF
J: TRBJ1-2; V: TRBV5-1; D: .; size: .; DNA: TGCGCCAGCAGCTTCCTGTTCGGGTTCGATGGCTACACCTTC; CDR3: CASSFLFGFDGYTF
J: TRBJ1-1; V: TRBV5-1; D: .; size: few; DNA: TGCGCCAGCAGAAGGGGTAGTCAAGATAACACTGAAGCTTTCTTT; CDR3: CASRRGSQDNTEAFF
J: TRBJ2-1; V: TRBV5-1; D: .; size: many; DNA: TGCGCCAGCAGCTTGTCGCCAGGGTTGTTCAATGAGCAGTTCTTC; CDR3: CASSLSPGLFNEQFF